The present T cell receptor (beta chain) was sequenced within a study of response to subunit inactivated influenza vaccine. Findings and caveats of the study: Authors suggested seasonal influenza vaccinations each recruit few new T cells.

This clonotype was counted between two and nine times. Its antigen is still unknown. The CDR3 is 15 residues long. Looked up from germline, CDR1 is DFQATT and CDR2 is SNEGSKA (reference sequence). The ends were cut back, 6 bases at V and 2 bases at J, with 17 bases in the middle. Each CDR3 protein is one row after TCRdb ran MiXCR on the RT-PCR reads. The data show about 520,000 distinct CDR3 sequences, approximately 7.3% seen once. The specimen comprised PBMCs from blood, sampled less than 25 months after vaccination. The sequence was collected from a man between 50 and 75 years old who received an inactivated influenza vaccine. The chain employs TRBV20-1 and TRBJ2-1; D is perhaps TRBD2 (6 bases). The CDR3 here is CSAATGRDAYNEQFF. CDR3 coding DNA: TGCAGTGCCGCCACTGGGCGGGACGCCTACAATGAGCAGTTCTTC.